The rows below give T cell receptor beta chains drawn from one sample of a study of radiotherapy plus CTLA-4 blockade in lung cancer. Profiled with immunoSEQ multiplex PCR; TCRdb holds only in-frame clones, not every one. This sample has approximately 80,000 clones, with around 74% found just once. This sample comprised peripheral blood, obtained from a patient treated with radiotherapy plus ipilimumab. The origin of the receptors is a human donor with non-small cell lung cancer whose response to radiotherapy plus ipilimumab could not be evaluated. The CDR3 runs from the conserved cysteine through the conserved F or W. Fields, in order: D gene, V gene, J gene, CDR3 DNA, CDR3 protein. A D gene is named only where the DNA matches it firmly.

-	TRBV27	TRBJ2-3	TGTGCCACCTCCTTCGCGGGACCTAGCACAGATACGCAGTATTTT	CATSFAGPSTDTQYF
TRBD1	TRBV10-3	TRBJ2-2	TGTGCCATCAGGGAGGACAGGGGCACCGGGGAGCTGTTTTTT	CAIREDRGTGELFF
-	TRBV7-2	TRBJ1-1	TGTGCCAGCAGAACAGGGTACATGAACACTGAAGCTTTCTTT	CASRTGYMNTEAFF
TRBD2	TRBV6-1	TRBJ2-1	TGTGCCAGCAGTCTAGCGGGGCCAAGGGGCAATGAGCAGTTCTTC	CASSLAGPRGNEQFF
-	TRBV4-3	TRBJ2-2	TGCGCCAGCAGGGGCGCCGGGGAGCTGTTTTTT	CASRGAGELFF
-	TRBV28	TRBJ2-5	TGTGCCAGCAGGGATCAAGAGACTAGAAGAGGAGAGACCCAGTACTTC	CASRDQETRRGETQYF
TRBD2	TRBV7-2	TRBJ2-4	TGTGCCAGCAGCTTGGGAGGGTCAAAAAACATTCAGTACTTC	CASSLGGSKNIQYF
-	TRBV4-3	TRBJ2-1	TGCGCCAGCAGCCAAGATCCCTTTGCCGTGAGGGATGAGCAGTTCTTC	CASSQDPFAVRDEQFF
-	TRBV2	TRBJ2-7	TGTGCCAGCAGAAGGGGACACCTCTACGAGCAGTACTTC	CASRRGHLYEQYF
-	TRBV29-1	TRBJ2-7	TGCAGCGTTGGCACAGGCCTACTCCGGCTAGGGGAGCAGTACTTC	CSVGTGLLRLGEQYF
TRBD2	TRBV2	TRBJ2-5	TGTGCCAGCAGGGAAATGCGGACTAGCGGGGAGGTCGGGACCCAGTACTTC	CASREMRTSGEVGTQYF
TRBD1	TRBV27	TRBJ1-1	TGTGCCAGCAGTTCCGCCACGACAGGGCAGCACACTGAAGCTTTCTTT	CASSSATTGQHTEAFF
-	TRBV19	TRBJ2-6	TGTGCCAGTATTCGCGGACAGAGCCCCAGCTCTGGGGCCAACGTCCTGACTTTC	CASIRGQSPSSGANVLTF
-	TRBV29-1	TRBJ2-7	TGCAGCGTTGAAGATCTTAGGGGGTACGGCTCCTACGAGCAGTACTTC	CSVEDLRGYGSYEQYF
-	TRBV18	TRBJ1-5	TGTGCCAGCTCAGATAGACAACACAATCAGCCCCAGCATTTT	CASSDRQHNQPQHF
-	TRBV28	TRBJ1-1	TGTGCCAGCAGCCTGTGGAACACTGAAGCTTTCTTT	CASSLWNTEAFF
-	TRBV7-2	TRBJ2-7	TGTGCCAGCAGCTTAGGCTATGGGCTCTCCTACGAGCAGTACTTC	CASSLGYGLSYEQYF